The source of this T cell receptor (beta chain) is a study of shared clonotypes between healthy human individuals. Study in general: CD8 memory received one plate per donor, CD8 naive two, CD4 memory three and CD4 naive three. Findings and limits, study-wide: The study drew on few donors, limiting represented genetic and exposure-history diversity.

Deep level was the assay's run setting. Over several immunoSEQ plates, each subset's genomic DNA was distributed in even portions. This table comes from immunoSEQ multiplex PCR, and its TCRdb copy is limited to in-frame clones, with some not included. The sample records 1.5 million to 2.5 million clones, over 85% being singletons. Comment on this clone: The antigen is undetermined.

Positive CCR7 selection of CD45RO-negative cells yielded the naive CD8 cells, and terminally differentiated effector memory CD45RA+ cells were excluded. V was pared by 6 bases and J by 5 bases, with 16 bases between. CDR3 length: 14 amino acids. CDR1 and CDR2 from the germline V gene are WSHSY and SAAADI. The sample consisted of naive CD8+ T cells sorted from blood. The source is a man aged 18-30 years in good health. The chain employs TRBV10-2 and TRBJ1-2, with D possibly TRBD1 on 6 matching bases. CDR3 nucleotide sequence: TGCGCCAGCAGCGAGGAGCTGAGGGGGTATGGCTACACCTTC. Residues: CASSEELRGYGYTF.